This is a list of T cell receptor beta chains from one sample in a study of blood T cell repertoires in COVID-19. Clones were read by immunoSEQ multiplex PCR, and TCRdb kept only the in-frame ones, dropping some. The sample has about 270,000 clones; approximately 86% are singletons. The sequencing sample was made of peripheral blood. Receptors originate from a man aged 35-49 years with active or convalescent COVID-19. Both conserved end residues are trimmed from each CDR3. D genes are given only for firm matches. Size is stated for part of the rows, as once, few or many counts, or as a class when the clone is expanded.

v_gene: TRBV9
d_gene: TRBD2
abundance: -
j_gene: TRBJ2-1
CDR3aa: ASSPGLAGGNEQF

v_gene: TRBV19
d_gene: -
abundance: once
j_gene: TRBJ1-6
CDR3aa: ASRGTVKAPLH

v_gene: TRBV25-1
d_gene: -
abundance: -
j_gene: TRBJ1-1
CDR3aa: ASSGGGRTEAF

v_gene: TRBV19
d_gene: -
abundance: -
j_gene: TRBJ2-7
CDR3aa: ASSIGGKREQY

v_gene: TRBV7-9
d_gene: TRBD1
abundance: -
j_gene: TRBJ1-2
CDR3aa: ASSLADRPLGYT

v_gene: TRBV7-9
d_gene: -
abundance: -
j_gene: TRBJ1-4
CDR3aa: ASSPAPTEEKLF

v_gene: TRBV7-9
d_gene: TRBD2
abundance: -
j_gene: TRBJ2-7
CDR3aa: ASSLMFGGGESYEQY

v_gene: TRBV13
d_gene: -
abundance: -
j_gene: TRBJ2-7
CDR3aa: ASSENYEQY

v_gene: TRBV20-1
d_gene: -
abundance: -
j_gene: TRBJ2-7
CDR3aa: SAINVGEQY

v_gene: TRBV6-5
d_gene: -
abundance: -
j_gene: TRBJ1-3
CDR3aa: ASTQTASGNTIY

v_gene: TRBV5-4
d_gene: TRBD1
abundance: -
j_gene: TRBJ2-1
CDR3aa: ASSLRGPDEQF

v_gene: TRBV9
d_gene: TRBD1
abundance: -
j_gene: TRBJ1-2
CDR3aa: ASSVAPAQQGPYGYT

v_gene: TRBV2
d_gene: -
abundance: once
j_gene: TRBJ1-2
CDR3aa: ASSVGRVNYGYT

v_gene: TRBV5-1
d_gene: -
abundance: -
j_gene: TRBJ2-5
CDR3aa: ASRSSAGQRLGETQY

v_gene: TRBV27
d_gene: TRBD1
abundance: -
j_gene: TRBJ1-2
CDR3aa: ASSFRDRGAYGYT

v_gene: TRBV27
d_gene: TRBD2
abundance: once
j_gene: TRBJ2-7
CDR3aa: ASNQRGSYEQY

v_gene: TRBV30
d_gene: -
abundance: -
j_gene: TRBJ2-1
CDR3aa: AWSGGRPEGSYNEQF

v_gene: TRBV5-6
d_gene: TRBD1
abundance: -
j_gene: TRBJ2-2
CDR3aa: ASSIRGTGNTGELF

v_gene: TRBV15
d_gene: TRBD1
abundance: -
j_gene: TRBJ2-3
CDR3aa: ATSRPGQGAADTQY

v_gene: TRBV14
d_gene: -
abundance: -
j_gene: TRBJ2-2
CDR3aa: ASSGWVGAEELF

v_gene: TRBV5-4
d_gene: -
abundance: once
j_gene: TRBJ1-3
CDR3aa: ASSLNGGFGNTIY

v_gene: TRBV9
d_gene: TRBD2
abundance: -
j_gene: TRBJ2-1
CDR3aa: ASSVGTTSYNEQF

v_gene: TRBV21-1
d_gene: -
abundance: -
j_gene: TRBJ1-1
CDR3aa: ASIQGVNTEAF

v_gene: TRBV21-1
d_gene: -
abundance: -
j_gene: TRBJ2-5
CDR3aa: ASLDREQETQY

v_gene: TRBV19
d_gene: -
abundance: -
j_gene: TRBJ1-1
CDR3aa: ASKSRSGRNTEAF

v_gene: TRBV14
d_gene: TRBD1
abundance: -
j_gene: TRBJ1-2
CDR3aa: ASSLGDRGDYGYT

v_gene: TRBV19
d_gene: -
abundance: once
j_gene: TRBJ1-2
CDR3aa: ASSMVLNGYT

v_gene: TRBV10-3
d_gene: TRBD2
abundance: few
j_gene: TRBJ2-1
CDR3aa: AIRIGVGTSGKPGYNEQF

v_gene: TRBV5-6
d_gene: -
abundance: -
j_gene: TRBJ2-7
CDR3aa: ASSFDRSYTYEQY

v_gene: TRBV30
d_gene: -
abundance: -
j_gene: TRBJ1-3
CDR3aa: AWTFLGSSGNTIY